This TCR beta chain was sequenced during a study of blood T cell repertoires in COVID-19. For the study at large: T cells, B-cell-depleted T cells, or PBMCs provided the cDNA or gDNA that served as material.

V was clipped by 1 base and J by 4 bases, with 8 bases between them. This CDR3 has 14 amino acids. Germline V gives CDR1 SGHAT, CDR2 FQNNGV. Produced via immunoSEQ multiplex PCR; TCRdb's table is partial and in-frame only. This table has 120,000 to 150,000 clones, roughly four fifths appearing once. This rearrangement joins TRBV11-2 to TRBJ1-3, with D perhaps matching TRBD1 (5 bases). Sequenced input: PBMCs or T cells enriched from blood (not recorded which). The sequence was obtained from a woman between 18 and 30 years old who had been exposed to COVID-19. CDR3 amino acids: CASSLGQSGNTIYF. The DNA for the CDR3 is TGTGCCAGCAGCTTAGGACAGTCCGGAAACACCATATATTTT.